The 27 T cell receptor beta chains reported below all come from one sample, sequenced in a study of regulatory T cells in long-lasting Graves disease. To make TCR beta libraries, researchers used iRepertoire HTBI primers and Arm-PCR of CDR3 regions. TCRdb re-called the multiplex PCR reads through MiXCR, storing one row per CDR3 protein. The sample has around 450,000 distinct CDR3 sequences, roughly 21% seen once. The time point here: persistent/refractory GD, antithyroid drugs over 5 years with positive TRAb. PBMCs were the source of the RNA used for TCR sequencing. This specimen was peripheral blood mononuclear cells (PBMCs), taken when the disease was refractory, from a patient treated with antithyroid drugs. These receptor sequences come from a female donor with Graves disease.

CDR3 sequence reads: CASMDGGFGKANYGYTF. The CDR3 bases are TGCGCCAGCATGGACGGTGGCTTCGGAAAAGCTAACTATGGCTACACCTTC. The gene calls are TRBV5-1 and TRBJ1-2; no firm D call. Germline V gene lookup returns CDR1 SGHRS and CDR2 YFSETQ. This CDR3 is 17 amino acids long. V was shortened by 6 bases and J by 0 bases, with 21 bases between the two germline ends.

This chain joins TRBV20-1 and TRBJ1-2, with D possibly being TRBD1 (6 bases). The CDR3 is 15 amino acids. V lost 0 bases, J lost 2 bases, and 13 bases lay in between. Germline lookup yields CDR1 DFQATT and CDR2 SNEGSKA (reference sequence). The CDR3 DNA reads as TGCAGTGCTAGAGATCCTCCAGGGGAAAACTATGGCTACACCTTC. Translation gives CSARDPPGENYGYTF.

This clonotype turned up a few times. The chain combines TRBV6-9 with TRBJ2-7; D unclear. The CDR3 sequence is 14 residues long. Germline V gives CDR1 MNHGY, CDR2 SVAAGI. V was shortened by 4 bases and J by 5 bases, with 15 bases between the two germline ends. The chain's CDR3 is CASSSGGLRNEQYF. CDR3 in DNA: TGTGCCAGCAGTTCGGGCGGTCTGAGAAACGAGCAGTACTTC.

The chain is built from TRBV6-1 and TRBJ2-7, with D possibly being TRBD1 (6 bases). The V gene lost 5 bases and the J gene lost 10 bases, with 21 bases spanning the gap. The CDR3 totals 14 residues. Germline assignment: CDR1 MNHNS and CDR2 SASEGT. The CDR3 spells CASSTSTGATLQYF. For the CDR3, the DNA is TGTGCCAGCAGTACCTCGACAGGAGCTACCCTCCAGTACTTC.

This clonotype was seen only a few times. CDR3 loop: CASRKIGRIEQYF. CDR3 nucleotides: TGTGCCAGCAGAAAAATCGGACGGATCGAGCAGTACTTC. This chain uses TRBV11-2 with TRBJ2-7; D not resolved. Germline-derived CDR1 and CDR2 are SGHAT and FQNNGV. Trimming removed 6 bases at V and 6 bases at J, with 15 bases between. The CDR3 contains 13 residues.

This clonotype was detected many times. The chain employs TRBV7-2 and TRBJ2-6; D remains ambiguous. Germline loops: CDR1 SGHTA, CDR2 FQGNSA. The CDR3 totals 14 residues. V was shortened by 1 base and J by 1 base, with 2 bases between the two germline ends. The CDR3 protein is CASSLESGANVLTF. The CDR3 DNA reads TGTGCCAGCAGCTTAGAGTCTGGGGCCAACGTCCTGACTTTC.

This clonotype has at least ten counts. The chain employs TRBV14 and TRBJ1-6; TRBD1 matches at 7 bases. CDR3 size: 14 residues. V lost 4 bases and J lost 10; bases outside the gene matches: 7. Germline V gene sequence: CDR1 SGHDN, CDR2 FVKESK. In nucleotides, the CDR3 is TGTGCCAGCAGCCCTCGGCAGGGGGGCTCACCCCTCCACTTT. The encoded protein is CASSPRQGGSPLHF.

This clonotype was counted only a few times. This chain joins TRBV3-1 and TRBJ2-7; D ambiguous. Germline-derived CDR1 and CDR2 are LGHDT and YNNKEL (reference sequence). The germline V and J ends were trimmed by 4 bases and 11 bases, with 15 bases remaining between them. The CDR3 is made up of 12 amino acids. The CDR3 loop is CASSPGELQKYF. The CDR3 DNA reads TGTGCCAGCAGCCCTGGGGAACTTCAGAAGTACTTC.

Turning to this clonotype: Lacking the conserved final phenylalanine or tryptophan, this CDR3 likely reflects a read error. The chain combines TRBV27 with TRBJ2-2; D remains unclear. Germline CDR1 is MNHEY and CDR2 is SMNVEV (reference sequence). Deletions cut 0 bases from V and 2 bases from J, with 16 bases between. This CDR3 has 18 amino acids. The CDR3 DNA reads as TGTGCCAGCAGTTTATCGGCAAACGGGCTTATAAACACCGGGGAGCTGTTTCTT. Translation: CASSLSANGLINTGELFL.

The CDR3 DNA sequence: TGTGCCAGCAGTGGGCTAGGGGCCGGAGAGACCCAGTACTTC. Encoded protein: CASSGLGAGETQYF. This chain uses TRBV6-5 with TRBJ2-5; maybe TRBD1 (5 bases). The germline V gene has CDR1 MNHEY and CDR2 SVGAGI. With 5 bases removed from V and 4 bases from J, the gap between germline ends came to 14 bases. The CDR3 has 14 residues.

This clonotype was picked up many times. DNA of the CDR3: TGTGCCAGCAGCCCCTACGACAGCTCCTACGAGCAGTACTTC. As protein: CASSPYDSSYEQYF. The chain combines TRBV7-2 with TRBJ2-7; weak D call: TRBD1 (5 bases). CDR1 SGHTA and CDR2 FQGNSA come from the germline V gene. CDR3 size: 14 residues. Trimming shortened V by 5 bases and J by 0 bases, and 11 bases separated the two germline ends.

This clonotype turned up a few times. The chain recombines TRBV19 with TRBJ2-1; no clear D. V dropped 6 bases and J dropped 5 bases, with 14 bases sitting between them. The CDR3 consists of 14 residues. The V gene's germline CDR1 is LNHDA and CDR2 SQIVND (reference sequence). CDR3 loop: CASSSPARHNEQFF. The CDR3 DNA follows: TGTGCCAGTAGCTCCCCGGCGCGCCACAATGAGCAGTTCTTC.

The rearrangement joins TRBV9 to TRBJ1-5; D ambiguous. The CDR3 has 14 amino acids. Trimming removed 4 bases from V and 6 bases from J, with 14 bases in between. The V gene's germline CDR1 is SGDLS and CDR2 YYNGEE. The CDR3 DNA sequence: TGTGCCAGCAGCCCTTGGGATAGGGCTCAGCCCCAGCATTTT. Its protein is CASSPWDRAQPQHF.

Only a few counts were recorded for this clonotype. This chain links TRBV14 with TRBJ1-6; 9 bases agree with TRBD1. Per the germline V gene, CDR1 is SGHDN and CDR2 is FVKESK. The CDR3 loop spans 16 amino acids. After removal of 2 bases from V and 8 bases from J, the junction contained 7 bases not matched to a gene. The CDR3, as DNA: TGTGCCAGCAGCCAACAAGGGACAGGGTTCGATTCACCCCTCCACTTT. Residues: CASSQQGTGFDSPLHF.

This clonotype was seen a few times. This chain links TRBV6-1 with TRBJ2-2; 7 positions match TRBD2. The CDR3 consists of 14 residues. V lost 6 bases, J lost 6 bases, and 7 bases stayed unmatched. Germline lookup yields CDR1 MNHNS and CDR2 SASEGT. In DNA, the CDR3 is TGTGCCAGCAGGGATAGCGGGTTAGCCGGGGAGCTGTTTTTT. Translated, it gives CASRDSGLAGELFF.

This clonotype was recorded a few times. As DNA, the CDR3 is TGTGCCAGCAGCTTGCCGACACTTTCCTACGAGCAGTACTTC. It is translated as CASSLPTLSYEQYF. The rearrangement links TRBV5-5 to TRBJ2-7, with D hard to call. Between the trimmed V and J ends, which lost 1 base and 1 base, there was a span of 9 bases. This CDR3 comprises 14 residues. Looked up from germline, CDR1 is SGHKS and CDR2 is YYEKEE (reference sequence).

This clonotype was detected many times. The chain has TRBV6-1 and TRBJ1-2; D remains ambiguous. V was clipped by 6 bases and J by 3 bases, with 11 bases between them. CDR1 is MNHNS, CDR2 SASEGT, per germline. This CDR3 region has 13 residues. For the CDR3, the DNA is TGTGCCAGCAGGTTGCAACGGGACTATGGCTACACCTTC. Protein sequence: CASRLQRDYGYTF.

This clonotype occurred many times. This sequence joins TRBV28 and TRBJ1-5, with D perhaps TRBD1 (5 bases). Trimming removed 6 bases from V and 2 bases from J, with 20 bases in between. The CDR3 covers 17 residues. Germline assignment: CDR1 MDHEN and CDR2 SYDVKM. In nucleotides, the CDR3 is TGTGCCAGCAGCCCTAGCGGGGGGGTTTTGGGCAATCAGCCCCAGCATTTT. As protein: CASSPSGGVLGNQPQHF.

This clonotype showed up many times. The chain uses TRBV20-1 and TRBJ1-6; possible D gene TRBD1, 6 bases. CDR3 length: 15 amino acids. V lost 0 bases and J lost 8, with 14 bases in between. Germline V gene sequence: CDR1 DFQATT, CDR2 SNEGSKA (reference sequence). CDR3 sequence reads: CSARDDWTEDSPLHF. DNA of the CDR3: TGCAGTGCTAGAGATGATTGGACAGAAGATTCACCCCTCCACTTT.

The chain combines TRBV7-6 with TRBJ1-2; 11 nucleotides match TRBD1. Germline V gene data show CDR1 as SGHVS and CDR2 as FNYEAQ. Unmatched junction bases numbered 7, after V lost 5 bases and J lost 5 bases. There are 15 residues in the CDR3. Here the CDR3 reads CASSHLRDRGYGYTF. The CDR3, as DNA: TGTGCCAGCAGCCATCTCCGGGACAGGGGGTATGGCTACACCTTC.

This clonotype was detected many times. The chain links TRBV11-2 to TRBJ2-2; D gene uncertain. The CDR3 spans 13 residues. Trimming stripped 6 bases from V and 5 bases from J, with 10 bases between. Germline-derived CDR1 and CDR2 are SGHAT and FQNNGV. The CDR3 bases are TGTGCCAGCAGTTCCCTAGTAACCGGGGAGCTGTTTTTT. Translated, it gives CASSSLVTGELFF.

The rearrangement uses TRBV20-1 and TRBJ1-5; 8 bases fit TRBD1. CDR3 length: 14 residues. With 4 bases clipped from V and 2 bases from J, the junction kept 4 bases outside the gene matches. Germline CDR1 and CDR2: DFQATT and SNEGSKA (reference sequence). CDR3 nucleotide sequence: TGCAGTGCTACAGGGGGCTGGGGCAATCAGCCCCAGCATTTT. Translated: CSATGGWGNQPQHF.

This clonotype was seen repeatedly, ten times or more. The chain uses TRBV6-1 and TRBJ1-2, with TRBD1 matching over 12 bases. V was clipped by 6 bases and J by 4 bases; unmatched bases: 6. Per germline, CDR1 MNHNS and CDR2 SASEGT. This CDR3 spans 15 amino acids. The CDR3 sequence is CASSVGQGAPYGYTF. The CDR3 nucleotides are TGTGCCAGCAGCGTGGGACAGGGGGCGCCCTATGGCTACACCTTC.

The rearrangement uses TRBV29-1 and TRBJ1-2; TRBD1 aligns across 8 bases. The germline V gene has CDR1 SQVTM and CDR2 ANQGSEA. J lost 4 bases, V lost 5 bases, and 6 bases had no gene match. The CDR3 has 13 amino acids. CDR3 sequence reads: CSVPQGAGYGYTF. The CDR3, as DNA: TGCAGCGTTCCCCAGGGGGCAGGCTATGGCTACACCTTC.

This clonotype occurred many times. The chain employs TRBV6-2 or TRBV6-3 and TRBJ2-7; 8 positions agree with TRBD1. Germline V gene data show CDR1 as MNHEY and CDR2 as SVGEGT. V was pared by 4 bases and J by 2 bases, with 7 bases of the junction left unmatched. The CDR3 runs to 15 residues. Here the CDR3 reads CASSSMDRAPYEQYF. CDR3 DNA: TGTGCCAGCAGTTCTATGGACAGGGCGCCCTACGAGCAGTACTTC.

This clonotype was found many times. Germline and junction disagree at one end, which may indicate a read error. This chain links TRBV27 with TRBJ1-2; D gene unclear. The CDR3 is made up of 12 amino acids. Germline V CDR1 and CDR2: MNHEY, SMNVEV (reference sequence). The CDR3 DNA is TGTGCCAGCAGTCTGCCCGACTCCGCGCTATCCTTC. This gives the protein CASSLPDSALSF.

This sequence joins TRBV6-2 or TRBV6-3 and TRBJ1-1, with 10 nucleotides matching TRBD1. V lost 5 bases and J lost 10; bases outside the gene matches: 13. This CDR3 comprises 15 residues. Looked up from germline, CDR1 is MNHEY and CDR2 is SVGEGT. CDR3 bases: TGTGCCAGCAGTGAAGCAGGACAGGGGGGACTCCCAGCTTTCTTT. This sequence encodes CASSEAGQGGLPAFF.